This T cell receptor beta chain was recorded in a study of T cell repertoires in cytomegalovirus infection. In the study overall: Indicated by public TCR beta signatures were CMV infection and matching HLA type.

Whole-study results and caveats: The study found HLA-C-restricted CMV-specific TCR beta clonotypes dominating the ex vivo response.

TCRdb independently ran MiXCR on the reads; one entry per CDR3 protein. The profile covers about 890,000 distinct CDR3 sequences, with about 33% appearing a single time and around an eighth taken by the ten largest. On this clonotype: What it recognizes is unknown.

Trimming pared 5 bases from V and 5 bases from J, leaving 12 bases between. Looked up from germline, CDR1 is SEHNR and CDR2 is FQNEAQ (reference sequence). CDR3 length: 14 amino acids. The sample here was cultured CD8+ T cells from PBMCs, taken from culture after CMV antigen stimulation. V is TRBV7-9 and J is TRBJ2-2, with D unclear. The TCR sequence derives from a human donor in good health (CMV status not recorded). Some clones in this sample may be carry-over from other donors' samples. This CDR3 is CASSIPQRTGELFF. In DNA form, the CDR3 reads TGTGCCAGCAGCATACCTCAAAGGACCGGGGAGCTGTTTTTT.